The entry that follows covers one T cell receptor (beta chain) sequence. Its antigen is unidentified. The CDR3 totals 14 residues. From germline, CDR1 is DFQATT and CDR2 SNEGSKA (reference sequence). Trimming cost V 3 bases and J 6 bases, with 12 bases left between them. Regarding treatment: approximately 9-day PBMC culture with coronavirus spike peptide pools or control peptides (ViraFEST assay). With the Oncomine TCR Beta short-read assay, DNA from cultured CD4+ T cells was sequenced. Each CDR3 protein is one row after TCRdb ran MiXCR on the PCR reads. The sample yields over 25,000 distinct CDR3 sequences, under 75% seen once. This sample was included in a study of vaccination and CD4 T cells after COVID-19. Looking at the study overall: Each individual in the study obtained two doses of BNT162b2 or mRNA-1273 vaccine.

Study-level findings and limits: A comparatively limited set of convalescent patients was examined, with no early post-infection timepoints.

This clonotype originated in a human donor who received a COVID-19 vaccine. This sequence joins TRBV20-1 and TRBJ1-6; no firm D call. This specimen was CD4+ T cells from blood, cultured in vitro, taken after SARS-CoV-2 vaccination. CDR3 amino acids: CSASKTKVNSPLHF. The CDR3, as DNA: TGCAGTGCTAGTAAAACAAAGGTTAATTCACCCCTCCACTTT.